This T cell receptor beta chain is drawn from a study of neurological immune-mediated disorders. Study as a whole: Among the roughly 35 patients with multiple sclerosis, some 31 were relapsing-remitting, while 3 were secondary progressive. Study observations and caveats: Private repertoires in all groups were suggested by the finding that expanded clones across subjects shared no CDR3 amino acid sequences.

The trim removed 3 bases at V and 4 bases at J, leaving 5 bases unmatched. Looked up from germline, CDR1 is SGHDT and CDR2 is YYEEEE. The CDR3 sequence is 15 residues long. With 10-nucleotide random UMIs included, cDNA was synthesized by 5'RACE. In TCRdb, the 5' RACE reads were re-called with MiXCR into one record per CDR3 protein. This sample has about 88,000 distinct CDR3 sequences, with roughly 4% found just once. It was from 2 million PBMCs stored at -80 C that the unsorted libraries were obtained. This clonotype was detected ten times or more. Its matching antigen is unknown. The chain employs TRBV5-6 and TRBJ1-5; 9 bases are shared with TRBD1. The clonotype comes from a woman younger than 30 with multiple sclerosis. The sequenced sample was PBMCs. CDR3 region: CASSSGQGANQPQHF. The CDR3, as DNA: TGTGCCAGCAGCTCGGGACAGGGTGCGAATCAGCCCCAGCATTTT.